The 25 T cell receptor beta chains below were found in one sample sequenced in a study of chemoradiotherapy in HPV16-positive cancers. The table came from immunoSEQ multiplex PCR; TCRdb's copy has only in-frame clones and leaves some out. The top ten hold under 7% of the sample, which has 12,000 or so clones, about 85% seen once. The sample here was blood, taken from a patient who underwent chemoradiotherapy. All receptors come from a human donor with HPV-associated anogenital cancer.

The CDR3 DNA reads TGTGCCAGCAACCCACCCGGTCACTACGAGCAGTACGTC. Translating it yields CASNPPGHYEQYV. V gene TRBV2 combines with J gene TRBJ2-7; no clear D gene. Germline assignment: CDR1 SNHLY and CDR2 FYNNEI. Deletions cut 7 bases from V and 3 bases from J, with 13 bases between. The CDR3 runs 13 residues.

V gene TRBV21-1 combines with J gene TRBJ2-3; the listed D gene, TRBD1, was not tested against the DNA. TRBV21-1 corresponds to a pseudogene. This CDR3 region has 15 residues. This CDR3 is CASSKGTRGRNTQYF. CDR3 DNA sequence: TGTGCCAGCAGCAAAGGGACGAGGGGGCGCAATACGCAGTATTTT.

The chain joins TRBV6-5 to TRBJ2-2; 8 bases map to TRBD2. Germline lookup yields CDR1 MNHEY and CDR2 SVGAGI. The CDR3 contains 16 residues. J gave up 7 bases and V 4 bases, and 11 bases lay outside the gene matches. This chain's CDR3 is CASSFDGGGGIGELFF. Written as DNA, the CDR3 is TGTGCCAGCAGTTTCGACGGGGGGGGCGGTATCGGGGAGCTGTTTTTT.

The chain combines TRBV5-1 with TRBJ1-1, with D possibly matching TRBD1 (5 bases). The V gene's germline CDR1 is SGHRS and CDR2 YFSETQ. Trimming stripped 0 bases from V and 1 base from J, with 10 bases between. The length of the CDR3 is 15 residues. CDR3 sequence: CASSLVQGGNTEAFF. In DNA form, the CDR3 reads TGCGCCAGCAGCTTGGTGCAGGGTGGGAACACTGAAGCTTTCTTT.

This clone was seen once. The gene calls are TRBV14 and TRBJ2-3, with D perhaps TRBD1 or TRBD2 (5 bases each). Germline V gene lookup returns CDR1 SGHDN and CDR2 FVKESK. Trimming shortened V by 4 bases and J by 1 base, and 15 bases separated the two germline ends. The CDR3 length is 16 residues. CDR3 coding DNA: TGTGCCAGCAGCCTCGGAGGAACAGGCGGCACAGATACGCAGTATTTT. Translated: CASSLGGTGGTDTQYF. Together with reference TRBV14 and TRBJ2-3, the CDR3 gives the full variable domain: EAGVTQFPSHSVIEKGQTVTLRCDPISGHDNLYWYRRVMGKEIKFLLHFVKESKQDESGMPNNRFLAERTGGTYSTLKVQPAELEDSGVYFCASSLGGTGGTDTQYFGPGTRLTVL.

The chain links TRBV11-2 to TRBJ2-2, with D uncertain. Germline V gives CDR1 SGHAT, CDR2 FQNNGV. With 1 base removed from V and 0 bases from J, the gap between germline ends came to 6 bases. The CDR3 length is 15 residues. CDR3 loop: CASSLGVTNTGELFF. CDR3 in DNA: TGTGCCAGCAGCTTAGGGGTGACGAACACCGGGGAGCTGTTTTTT.

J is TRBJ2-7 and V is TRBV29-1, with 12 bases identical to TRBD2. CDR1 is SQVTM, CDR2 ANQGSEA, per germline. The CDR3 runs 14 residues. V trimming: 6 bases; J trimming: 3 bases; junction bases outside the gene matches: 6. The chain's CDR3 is CSVGLAGTGYEQYV. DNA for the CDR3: TGCAGCGTAGGACTAGCGGGGACGGGCTACGAGCAGTACGTC.

The DNA of the CDR3 is TGTGCCAGCAGCTTAGGATTAAGGAGTGGCTACACCTTC. Translation gives CASSLGLRSGYTF. This chain connects TRBV7-9 to TRBJ1-2; D not resolved. Germline CDR1 reads SEHNR; CDR2 reads FQNEAQ (reference sequence). This CDR3 contains 13 residues. V lost 1 base, J lost 7 bases, and 10 bases lay in between.

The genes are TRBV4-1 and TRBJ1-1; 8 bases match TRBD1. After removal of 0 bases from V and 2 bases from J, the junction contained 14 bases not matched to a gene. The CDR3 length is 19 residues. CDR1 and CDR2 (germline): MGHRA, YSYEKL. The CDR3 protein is CASSQDQGQVFSINTEAFF. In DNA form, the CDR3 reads TGCGCCAGCAGCCAAGACCAGGGACAGGTGTTTTCAATTAACACTGAAGCTTTCTTT.

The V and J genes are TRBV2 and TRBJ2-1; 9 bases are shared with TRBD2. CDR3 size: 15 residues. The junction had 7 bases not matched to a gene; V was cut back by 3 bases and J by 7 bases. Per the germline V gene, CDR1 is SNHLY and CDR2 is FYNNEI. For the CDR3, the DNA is TGTGCCAGCAGTGATCGAGCGGGAGGAGGGAATGAGCAGTTCTTC. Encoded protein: CASSDRAGGGNEQFF.

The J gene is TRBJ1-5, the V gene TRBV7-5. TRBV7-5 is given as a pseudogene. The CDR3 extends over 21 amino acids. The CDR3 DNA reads TGTGCCAGAAGCCGAGTTACGGGTGGGAGCGTCCAAACCGTTAGCAATCAGCCCCAGCATTTT. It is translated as CARSRVTGGSVQTVSNQPQHF.

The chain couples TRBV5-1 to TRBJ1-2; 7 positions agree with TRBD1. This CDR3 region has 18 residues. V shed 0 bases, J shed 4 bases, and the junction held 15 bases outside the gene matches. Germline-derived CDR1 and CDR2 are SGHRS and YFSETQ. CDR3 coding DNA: TGCGCCAGCAGCTTGGGGGATCGAACCGGGACAGATGGCTATGGCTACACCTTC. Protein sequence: CASSLGDRTGTDGYGYTF.

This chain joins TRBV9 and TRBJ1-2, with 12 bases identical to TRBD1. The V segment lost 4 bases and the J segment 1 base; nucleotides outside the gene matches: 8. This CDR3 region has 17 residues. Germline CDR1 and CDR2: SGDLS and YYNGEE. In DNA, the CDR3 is TGTGCCAGCAGCTACAGGGGACAGGGGGCGTTTAACTATGGCTACACCTTC. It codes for CASSYRGQGAFNYGYTF.

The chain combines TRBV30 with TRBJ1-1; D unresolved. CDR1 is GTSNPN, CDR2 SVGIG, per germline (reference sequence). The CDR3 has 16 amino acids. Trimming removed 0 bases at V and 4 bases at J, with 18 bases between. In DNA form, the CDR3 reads TGTGCCTGGAGTGTAAGGCAGGCAACCTGGGGCACTGAAGCTTTCTTT. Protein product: CAWSVRQATWGTEAFF.

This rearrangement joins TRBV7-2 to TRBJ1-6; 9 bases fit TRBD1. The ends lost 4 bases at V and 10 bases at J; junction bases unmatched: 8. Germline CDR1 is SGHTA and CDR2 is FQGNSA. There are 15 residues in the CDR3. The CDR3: CASSSQQGARSPLHF. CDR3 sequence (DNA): TGTGCCAGCAGCTCTCAACAGGGGGCCCGATCACCCCTCCACTTT.

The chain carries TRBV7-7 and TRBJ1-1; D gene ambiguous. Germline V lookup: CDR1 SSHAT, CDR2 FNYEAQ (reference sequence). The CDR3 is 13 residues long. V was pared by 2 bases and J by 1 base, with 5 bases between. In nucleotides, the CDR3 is TGTGCCAGCAGCTTACACAAGAACACTGAAGCTTTCTTT. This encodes CASSLHKNTEAFF.

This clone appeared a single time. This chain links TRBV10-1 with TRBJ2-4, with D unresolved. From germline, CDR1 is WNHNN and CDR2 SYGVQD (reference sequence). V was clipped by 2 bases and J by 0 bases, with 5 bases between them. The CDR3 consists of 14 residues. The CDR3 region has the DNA TGCGCCAGCAGTGAGACCTCAGCCAAAAACATTCAGTACTTC. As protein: CASSETSAKNIQYF.

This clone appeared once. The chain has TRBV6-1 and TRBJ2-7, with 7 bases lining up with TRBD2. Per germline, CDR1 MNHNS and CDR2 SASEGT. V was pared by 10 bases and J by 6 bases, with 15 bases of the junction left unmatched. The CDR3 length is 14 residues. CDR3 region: CATEGPGRGPEQYV. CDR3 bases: TGTGCCACCGAGGGACCGGGGAGGGGCCCCGAGCAGTACGTC.

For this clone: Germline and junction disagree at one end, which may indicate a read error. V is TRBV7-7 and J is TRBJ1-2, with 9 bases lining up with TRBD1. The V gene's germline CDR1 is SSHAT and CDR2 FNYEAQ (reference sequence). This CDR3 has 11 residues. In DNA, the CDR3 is TGCAATGGGAGGACAGGGGATGGCTACACCTTC. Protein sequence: CNGRTGDGYTF.

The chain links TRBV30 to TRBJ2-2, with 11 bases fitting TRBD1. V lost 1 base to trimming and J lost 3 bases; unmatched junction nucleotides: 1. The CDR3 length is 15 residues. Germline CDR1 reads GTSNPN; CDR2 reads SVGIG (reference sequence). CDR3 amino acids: CAWSGGQGDTGELFF. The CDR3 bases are TGTGCCTGGAGTGGGGGACAGGGGGACACCGGGGAGCTGTTTTTT. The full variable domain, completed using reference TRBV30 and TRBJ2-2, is SQTIHQWPATLVQPVGSPLSLECTVEGTSNPNLYWYRQAAGRGLQLLFYSVGIGQISSEVPQNLSASRPQDRQFILSSKKLLLSDSGFYLCAWSGGQGDTGELFFGEGSRLTVL.

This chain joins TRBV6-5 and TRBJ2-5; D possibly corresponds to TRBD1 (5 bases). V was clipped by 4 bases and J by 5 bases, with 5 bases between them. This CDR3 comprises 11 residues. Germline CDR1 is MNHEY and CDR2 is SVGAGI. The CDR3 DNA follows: TGTGCCAGCAGTTGGGGCGAGACCCAGTACTTC. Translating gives CASSWGETQYF.

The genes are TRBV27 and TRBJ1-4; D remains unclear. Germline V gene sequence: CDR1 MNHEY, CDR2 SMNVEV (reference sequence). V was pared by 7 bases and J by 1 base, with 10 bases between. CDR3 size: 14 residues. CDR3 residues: CASNKAGTNEKLFF. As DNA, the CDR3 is TGTGCCAGCAACAAGGCAGGAACTAATGAAAAACTGTTTTTT.

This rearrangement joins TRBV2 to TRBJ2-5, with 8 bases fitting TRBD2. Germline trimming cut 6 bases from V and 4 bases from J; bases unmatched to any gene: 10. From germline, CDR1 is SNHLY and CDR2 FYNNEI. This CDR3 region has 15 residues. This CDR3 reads CASRNRPGGLETQYF. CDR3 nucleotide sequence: TGTGCCAGCAGAAATCGGCCGGGGGGGTTAGAGACCCAGTACTTC. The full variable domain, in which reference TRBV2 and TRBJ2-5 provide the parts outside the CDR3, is EPEVTQTPSHQVTQMGQEVILRCVPISNHLYFYWYRQILGQKVEFLVSFYNNEISEKSEIFDDQFSVERPDGSNFTLKIRSTKLEDSAMYFCASRNRPGGLETQYFGPGTRLLVL.

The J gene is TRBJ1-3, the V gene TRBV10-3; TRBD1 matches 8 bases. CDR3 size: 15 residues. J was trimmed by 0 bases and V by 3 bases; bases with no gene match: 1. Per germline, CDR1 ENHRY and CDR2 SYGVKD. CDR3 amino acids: CAISEDRGSGNTIYF. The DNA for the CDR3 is TGTGCCATCAGTGAAGACAGGGGCTCTGGAAACACCATATATTTT.

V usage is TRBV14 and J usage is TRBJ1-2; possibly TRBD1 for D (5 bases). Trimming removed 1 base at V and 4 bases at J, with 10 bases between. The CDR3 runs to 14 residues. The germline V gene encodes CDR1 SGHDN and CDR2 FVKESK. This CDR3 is CASSQVRGGYGYTF. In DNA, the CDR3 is TGTGCCAGCAGCCAAGTTCGCGGGGGCTATGGCTACACCTTC.